One TCR beta chain is described in this entry. This sample stems from a study of monozygotic twins with inflammatory bowel disease. CDR1 and CDR2 from the germline V gene are SGHDT and YYEEEE. The CDR3 covers 14 residues. TCRdb processed the 5' RACE reads again and assigns one entry to each CDR3 protein, with no DNA. This sample carries 200,000 to 250,000 distinct CDR3 sequences, with under 8.5% going to the ten biggest clones. The rearrangement joins TRBV5-6 to TRBJ1-1; the D call from TCRdb, TRBD1, cannot be confirmed without DNA. This TCR was recovered from a human donor with ulcerative colitis or Crohn's disease, or a healthy co-twin of an affected twin (not recorded which). The sample comprised blood. The CDR3 region is CASSWGDRNTEAFF.